Listed here are 32 T cell receptor beta chains from one sample, sequenced in a study of blood T cell repertoires in COVID-19. The protocol was immunoSEQ multiplex PCR, while the TCRdb copy is restricted to in-frame clones and leaves out a portion. This sample has 200,000 or so clones; approximately 80% occur once, and the top ten carry around 19%. Sequenced: peripheral blood. The receptors shown here come from a human donor in a cohort sampled during active COVID-19.

V usage is TRBV10-3 and J usage is TRBJ1-2; 8 bases fit TRBD1. This CDR3 contains 13 residues. The V gene's germline CDR1 is ENHRY and CDR2 SYGVKD. V gave up 4 bases and J gave up 6 bases; unmatched junction bases: 4. CDR3 DNA sequence: TGTGCCATCAGTGGGACAGGGCTCCATGGCTACACCTTC. Protein product: CAISGTGLHGYTF.

This clone came up once. Other DNA sequences in this sample translate to the same CDR3. The V gene is TRBV19, the J gene TRBJ1-1; 10 nucleotides line up with TRBD1. Trimming removed 3 bases from V and 5 bases from J; junction bases left unmatched: 0. From germline, CDR1 is LNHDA and CDR2 SQIVND (reference sequence). The CDR3 sequence is 13 residues long. In nucleotides, the CDR3 is TGTGCCAGTAGTATGGACAGGGGGACTGAAGCTTTCTTT. Translated: CASSMDRGTEAFF.

V gene TRBV6-5 combines with J gene TRBJ1-1; 9 nucleotides line up with TRBD1. Germline V gene data show CDR1 as MNHEY and CDR2 as SVGAGI. Unmatched junction bases numbered 1, after V lost 7 bases and J lost 1 base. The CDR3 totals 13 residues. The CDR3 DNA sequence: TGTGCCAGCAACAGGGGGCGGAACACTGAAGCTTTCTTT. As protein: CASNRGRNTEAFF.

The rearrangement links TRBV5-4 to TRBJ2-1; 8 bases match TRBD2. Trimming cost V 0 bases and J 7 bases; bases outside gene matches: 6. This CDR3 region has 15 residues. CDR1 is SGHNT, CDR2 YYREEE, per germline (reference sequence). CDR3 region: CASSLGLAMRNEQFF. CDR3 DNA sequence: TGTGCCAGCAGCTTGGGACTAGCGATGAGGAATGAGCAGTTCTTC.

This clone was seen more than once but under ten times. The chain recombines TRBV7-9 with TRBJ2-3, with TRBD2 identical over 8 bases. V lost 5 bases and J lost 2; bases outside the gene matches: 3. This CDR3 region has 14 residues. Looked up from germline, CDR1 is SEHNR and CDR2 is FQNEAQ (reference sequence). The CDR3 region is CASSPSGPTDTQYF. DNA for the CDR3: TGTGCCAGCAGCCCTAGCGGGCCCACAGATACGCAGTATTTT.

The chain uses TRBV3-1 (or the pseudogene TRBV3-2) and TRBJ2-3, with 14 nucleotides matching TRBD2. V lost 4 bases and J lost 0; bases outside the gene matches: 9. In germline, CDR1 is LGHDT, CDR2 YNNKEL (reference sequence). This CDR3 comprises 19 residues. CDR3 nucleotides: TGTGCCAGCAGCCCTACAGGGACTAGCGGGAGTTGGAGCACAGATACGCAGTATTTT. Translating it yields CASSPTGTSGSWSTDTQYF.

The chain carries TRBV11-2 and TRBJ2-1; 8 nucleotides match TRBD1. CDR3 size: 15 residues. Losses at the gene ends were 4 bases for V and 5 bases for J; bases not matched to a gene: 7. Germline CDR1 reads SGHAT; CDR2 reads FQNNGV. The CDR3: CASSYPGQVNNEQFF. The CDR3 nucleotides read TGTGCCAGCAGCTATCCGGGACAGGTAAACAATGAGCAGTTCTTC. The full variable domain, its missing parts supplied by reference TRBV11-2 and TRBJ2-1, is EAGVAQSPRYKIIEKRQSVAFWCNPISGHATLYWYQQILGQGPKLLIQFQNNGVVDDSQLPKDRFSAERLKGVDSTLKIQPAKLEDSAVYLCASSYPGQVNNEQFFGPGTRLTVL.

The V call is TRBV18, the J call TRBJ1-2; D perhaps matches TRBD1 (6 bases). With 0 bases removed from V and 8 bases from J, the gap between germline ends came to 13 bases. Germline V CDR1 and CDR2: KGHSH, LQKENI. The CDR3 runs to 14 residues. Written as DNA, the CDR3 is TGTGCCAGCTCACCACCGGGCGGGGGCAAAGGCTACACCTTC. Its translation: CASSPPGGGKGYTF.

V is TRBV15 and J is TRBJ2-1; perhaps TRBD2 as D (6 bases). Trimming took off 5 bases at V and 5 bases at J, with 19 bases between the two ends. CDR1 is LNHNV, CDR2 YYDKDF, per germline (reference sequence). The CDR3 loop spans 16 amino acids. Here the CDR3 reads CATSYTTSSRHNEQFF. CDR3 in DNA: TGTGCCACCAGCTATACCACTAGCTCCCGACACAATGAGCAGTTCTTC.

This chain joins TRBV7-9 and TRBJ1-2; 9 nucleotides match TRBD1. The CDR3 loop spans 15 amino acids. Germline CDR1 reads SEHNR; CDR2 reads FQNEAQ (reference sequence). J gave up 4 bases and V 5 bases, and 8 bases lay outside the gene matches. DNA for the CDR3: TGTGCCAGCAGCGTTCAGGACAGGGGTGTCTATGGCTACACCTTC. Its protein product is CASSVQDRGVYGYTF.

V is TRBV27 and J is TRBJ2-7; weak D call: TRBD1 (5 bases). CDR1 and CDR2 from the germline V gene are MNHEY and SMNVEV (reference sequence). V was shortened by 6 bases and J by 2 bases, with 14 bases between the two germline ends. CDR3 size: 14 residues. In DNA form, the CDR3 reads TGTGCCAGCAGCTACTTCCCAGGGACCTACGAGCAGTACTTC. Translating it yields CASSYFPGTYEQYF.

This clone was detected a few times. This chain joins TRBV7-3 and TRBJ2-3; D gene uncertain. Trimming cost V 4 bases and J 1 base, with 9 bases left between them. The CDR3 is 14 amino acids. Germline loops: CDR1 SGHTA, CDR2 FQGTGA. CDR3: CASSSGPGTDTQYF. The DNA of the CDR3 is TGTGCCAGCAGCTCCGGTCCGGGCACAGATACGCAGTATTTT.

The CDR3 DNA is TGCGCCAGCAGCGTTATGCAAGGGACTAGCGGGAACTACAATGAGCAGTTCTTC. Translating gives CASSVMQGTSGNYNEQFF. The chain links TRBV4-1 to TRBJ2-1, with 13 nucleotides matching TRBD2. CDR1 is MGHRA, CDR2 YSYEKL, per germline. V shed 5 bases and J 3 bases; nucleotides not matched to a gene: 10. The CDR3 sequence is 18 residues long.

This clone was counted once. The chain is built from TRBV18 and TRBJ2-1, with 14 bases fitting TRBD2. J lost 16 bases, V lost 3 bases, and 11 bases had no gene match. The CDR3 sequence is 15 residues long. Germline loops: CDR1 KGHSH, CDR2 LQKENI. CDR3 bases: TGTGCCAGCTCACCGACTAGCGGGGGGGCCCACTTACTCTTCTTC. Translating gives CASSPTSGGAHLLFF.

This clone was observed a handful of times. The genes are TRBV29-1 and TRBJ1-1; D unclear. This CDR3 region has 12 residues. The germline V and J ends were trimmed by 6 bases and 3 bases, with 11 bases remaining between them. Germline lookup yields CDR1 SQVTM and CDR2 ANQGSEA. The DNA of the CDR3 is TGCAGCGTAACTAGGGCCGACACTGAAGCTTTCTTT. This codes for CSVTRADTEAFF.

The rearrangement joins TRBV6-5 to TRBJ2-2; no firm D call. V was cut by 6 bases and J by 7 bases, with 15 bases left in between. Germline CDR1 MNHEY, CDR2 SVGAGI. The CDR3 sequence is 14 residues long. The CDR3 region is CASSLSLLVGELFF. In nucleotides, the CDR3 is TGTGCCAGCAGCCTAAGTTTGCTGGTCGGGGAGCTGTTTTTT.

Notes on this clone: An end of the junction does not agree with germline; a read error may underlie this. The CDR3 region is CASRDWTDGYTF. As DNA, the CDR3 is TGTGCCAGCAGAGACTGGACAGATGGCTACACCTTC. V usage is TRBV6-4 and J usage is TRBJ1-2, with D perhaps matching TRBD1 (6 bases). The CDR3 length is 12 residues. Germline CDR1 MRHNA, CDR2 SNTAGT.

This clone was recorded once. The chain has TRBV7-2 and TRBJ2-7, with 9 bases lining up with TRBD1. Per the germline V gene, CDR1 is SGHTA and CDR2 is FQGNSA. This CDR3 is 15 amino acids long. V dropped 4 bases and J dropped 6; count of bases not matched to a gene: 10. Here the CDR3 reads CASSSKRDRVGEQYF. CDR3 coding DNA: TGTGCCAGCAGCTCTAAACGGGACAGGGTGGGCGAGCAGTACTTC.

The V call is TRBV11-1, the J call TRBJ2-7; TRBD1 aligns across 7 bases. Germline CDR1 SGHAT, CDR2 FQDESV (reference sequence). The CDR3 spans 15 residues. After removal of 6 bases from V and 5 bases from J, the junction contained 13 bases not matched to a gene. CDR3 loop: CASRANRGLTDEQYF. CDR3 nucleotide sequence: TGTGCCAGCAGAGCAAACAGGGGCCTTACTGACGAGCAGTACTTC.

This clone was observed a few times. The rearrangement links TRBV6-6 to TRBJ2-7; 9 bases map to TRBD2. Trimming at V came to 6 bases and at J to 3 bases, leaving 6 bases not matched to a gene. Germline V gene sequence: CDR1 MNHNY, CDR2 SVGAGI (reference sequence). This CDR3 is 14 amino acids long. DNA for the CDR3: TGTGCCAGCAGGAGCTTAGCGGGAGACTACGAGCAGTACTTC. This gives the protein CASRSLAGDYEQYF.

This rearrangement joins TRBV5-1 to TRBJ2-3; a possible D gene is TRBD1 (6 bases). V lost 3 bases and J 2 bases, leaving 13 bases between the germline ends. CDR1 SGHRS and CDR2 YFSETQ come from the germline V gene. The CDR3 contains 15 residues. The CDR3: CASSYLGQNTDTQYF. CDR3 nucleotide sequence: TGCGCCAGCAGCTACTTAGGACAGAACACAGATACGCAGTATTTT.

This clone appeared a single time. The chain couples TRBV30 to TRBJ2-5, with D possibly being TRBD1 (5 bases). V gave up 2 bases and J gave up 2 bases, with 9 bases separating them. Per germline, CDR1 GTSNPN and CDR2 SVGIG (reference sequence). This CDR3 is 13 amino acids long. CDR3 loop: CAWSQGSQETQYF. The CDR3 nucleotides are TGTGCCTGGAGTCAGGGAAGTCAAGAGACCCAGTACTTC.

The J gene is TRBJ1-2, the V gene TRBV19; D is perhaps TRBD1 (6 bases). V lost 8 bases and J 3 bases, leaving 13 bases between the germline ends. The CDR3 runs 13 residues. Germline lookup yields CDR1 LNHDA and CDR2 SQIVND (reference sequence). CDR3 protein: CASGRGGDYGYTF. The CDR3 nucleotides read TGTGCCAGTGGCCGCGGGGGCGACTATGGCTACACCTTC.

CDR3 DNA: TGTGCCAGTGGGAGGTCGGGTTTGGGCTACGAGCAGTACTTC. Translating gives CASGRSGLGYEQYF. V gene TRBV19 combines with J gene TRBJ2-7, with a weak D call TRBD2 (6 bases). The V gene lost 8 bases and the J gene lost 3 bases, with 17 bases spanning the gap. This CDR3 is built from 14 residues. CDR1 and CDR2 (germline): LNHDA, SQIVND (reference sequence).

The chain combines TRBV6-5 with TRBJ2-2; 8 nucleotides align to TRBD2. CDR1 MNHEY and CDR2 SVGAGI come from the germline V gene. The CDR3 is made up of 14 amino acids. V lost 7 bases, J lost 8 bases, and 9 bases stayed unmatched. The CDR3 DNA reads TGTGCCAGCACGATTGAGCGGGGGCCAGGGGAGCTGTTTTTT. Its translation is CASTIERGPGELFF.

CDR3 DNA sequence: TGTGCCAGCAGCTACGGGACAGCCTATGGCTACACCTTC. Translated: CASSYGTAYGYTF. This chain links TRBV7-8 with TRBJ1-2, with TRBD1 matching over 7 bases. From germline, CDR1 is SGHVS and CDR2 FQNEAQ. Trimming at V came to 4 bases and at J to 4 bases, leaving 3 bases not matched to a gene. The CDR3 is made up of 13 amino acids.

The chain joins TRBV19 to TRBJ2-6; D possibly corresponds to TRBD2 (7 bases). The V end was cut by 6 bases, the J end by 0 bases, with 21 bases between. In germline, CDR1 is LNHDA, CDR2 SQIVND (reference sequence). This CDR3 has 19 residues. The CDR3 region has the DNA TGTGCCAGTAGCATGCCCATATTTGGGGGGGCCTCTGGGGCCAACGTCCTGACTTTC. The encoded protein is CASSMPIFGGASGANVLTF.

The chain combines TRBV18 with TRBJ1-1; D is perhaps TRBD1 (6 bases). V was clipped by 5 bases and J by 4 bases, with 14 bases between them. CDR1 and CDR2 (germline): KGHSH, LQKENI. The CDR3 is 14 residues long. The CDR3 DNA follows: TGTGCCAGCTCAATCAGGGGAGAAGGCACTGAAGCTTTCTTT. Protein sequence: CASSIRGEGTEAFF.

The rearrangement links TRBV28 to TRBJ1-1; possibly TRBD1 for D (5 bases). Trimming cost V 4 bases and J 3 bases, with 18 bases left between them. The CDR3 totals 16 residues. In germline, CDR1 is MDHEN, CDR2 SYDVKM. CDR3 nucleotides: TGTGCCAGCAGTTCAACCGGGAACGGGGGTGACACTGAAGCTTTCTTT. Amino acid sequence: CASSSTGNGGDTEAFF.

The J gene is TRBJ1-1, the V gene TRBV5-1; D gene unclear. Germline assignment: CDR1 SGHRS and CDR2 YFSETQ. V was pared by 1 base and J by 5 bases, with 12 bases between. There are 14 residues in the CDR3. The CDR3 coding sequence is TGCGCCAGCAGCTTGACGGGGAAAGCTACTGAAGCTTTCTTT. Translated, it gives CASSLTGKATEAFF.

The chain couples TRBV15 to TRBJ2-4; TRBD1 is a possible D gene (6 bases). V lost 0 bases, J lost 3 bases, and 12 bases lay in between. The germline V gene has CDR1 LNHNV and CDR2 YYDKDF (reference sequence). This CDR3 region has 16 residues. DNA for the CDR3: TGTGCCACCAGCAGAGATATGGGGGCTGTCAAAAACATTCAGTACTTC. It translates to CATSRDMGAVKNIQYF.

The chain links TRBV7-8 to TRBJ2-3, with TRBD2 matching 10 bases. The CDR3 has 17 residues. V trimming: 1 base; J trimming: 4 bases; junction bases outside the gene matches: 8. Per germline, CDR1 SGHVS and CDR2 FQNEAQ. In nucleotides, the CDR3 is TGTGCCAGCAGCTTAGTCCAGCGGGGGGGACCAGCAGATACGCAGTATTTT. Protein: CASSLVQRGGPADTQYF.